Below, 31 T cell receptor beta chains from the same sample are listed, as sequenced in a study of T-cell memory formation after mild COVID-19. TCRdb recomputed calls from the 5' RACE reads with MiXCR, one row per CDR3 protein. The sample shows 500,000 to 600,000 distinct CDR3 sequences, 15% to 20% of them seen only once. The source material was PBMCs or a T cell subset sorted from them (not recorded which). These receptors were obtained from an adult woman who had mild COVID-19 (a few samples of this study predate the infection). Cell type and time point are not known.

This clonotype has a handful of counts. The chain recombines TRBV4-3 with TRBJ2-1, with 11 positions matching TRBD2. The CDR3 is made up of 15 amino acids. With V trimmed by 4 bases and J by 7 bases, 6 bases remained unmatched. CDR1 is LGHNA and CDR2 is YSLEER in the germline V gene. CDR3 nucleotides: TGCGCCAGCAGCCCACGGGCTAGCGGGAGGAATGAGCAGTTCTTC. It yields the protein CASSPRASGRNEQFF.

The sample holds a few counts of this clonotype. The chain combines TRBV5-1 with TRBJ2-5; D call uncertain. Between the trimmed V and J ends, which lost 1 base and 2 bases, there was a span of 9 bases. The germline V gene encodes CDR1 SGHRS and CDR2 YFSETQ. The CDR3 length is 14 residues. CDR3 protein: CASSLLSGQETQYF. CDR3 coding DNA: TGCGCCAGCAGCTTGCTCTCAGGTCAAGAGACCCAGTACTTC.

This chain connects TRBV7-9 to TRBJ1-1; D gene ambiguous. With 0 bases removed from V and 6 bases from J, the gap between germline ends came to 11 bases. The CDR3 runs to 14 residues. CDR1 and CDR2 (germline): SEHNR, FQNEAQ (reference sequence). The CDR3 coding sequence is TGTGCCAGCAGCTTAGCGTTGGGTGTTCCTGAAGCTTTCTTT. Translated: CASSLALGVPEAFF.

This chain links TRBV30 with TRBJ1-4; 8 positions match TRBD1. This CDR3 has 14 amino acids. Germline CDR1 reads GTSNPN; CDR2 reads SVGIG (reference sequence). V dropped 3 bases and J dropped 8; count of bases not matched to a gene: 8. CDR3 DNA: TGTGCCTGGAGGGGTACAGGGGGAGGGGAAAAACTGTTTTTT. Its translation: CAWRGTGGGEKLFF.

The CDR3 bases are TGTGCCACCAGCAGAGGGTGGGACACCAGCAGTGATACGCAGTATTTT. Translation: CATSRGWDTSSDTQYF. V and J are TRBV15 and TRBJ2-3; D perhaps matches TRBD1 (6 bases). The V and J ends lost 1 base and 6 bases respectively, with 17 bases between them. CDR1 and CDR2 from the germline V gene are LNHNV and YYDKDF (reference sequence). The CDR3 totals 16 residues.

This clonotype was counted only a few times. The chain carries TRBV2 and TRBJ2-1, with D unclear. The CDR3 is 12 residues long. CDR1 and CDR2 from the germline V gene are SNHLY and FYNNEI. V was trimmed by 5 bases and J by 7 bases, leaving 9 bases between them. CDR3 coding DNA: TGTGCCAGCAGTCCGAGTTGGAATGAGCAGTTCTTC. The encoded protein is CASSPSWNEQFF.

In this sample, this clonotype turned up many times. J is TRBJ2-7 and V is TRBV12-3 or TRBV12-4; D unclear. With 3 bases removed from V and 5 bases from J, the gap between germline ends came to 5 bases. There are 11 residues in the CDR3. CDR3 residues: CASSFADEQYF. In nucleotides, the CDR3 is TGTGCCAGCAGTTTTGCCGACGAGCAGTACTTC.

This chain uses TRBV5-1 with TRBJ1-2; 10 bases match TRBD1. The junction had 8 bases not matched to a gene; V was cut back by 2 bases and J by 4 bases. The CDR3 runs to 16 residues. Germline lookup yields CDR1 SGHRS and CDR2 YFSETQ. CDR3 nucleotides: TGCGCCAGCAGCTTCGGACAGGGGGGGAATGGCTATGGCTACACCTTC. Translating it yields CASSFGQGGNGYGYTF. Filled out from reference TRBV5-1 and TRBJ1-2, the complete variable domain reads KAGVTQTPRYLIKTRGQQVTLSCSPISGHRSVSWYQQTPGQGLQFLFEYFSETQRNKGNFPGRFSGRQFSNSRSEMNVSTLELGDSALYLCASSFGQGGNGYGYTFGSGTRLTVV.

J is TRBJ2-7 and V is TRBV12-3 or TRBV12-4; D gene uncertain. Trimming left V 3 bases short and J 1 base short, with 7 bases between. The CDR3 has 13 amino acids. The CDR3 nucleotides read TGTGCCAGCAGTTTGATGGGTTCCTACGAGCAGTACTTC. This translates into CASSLMGSYEQYF.

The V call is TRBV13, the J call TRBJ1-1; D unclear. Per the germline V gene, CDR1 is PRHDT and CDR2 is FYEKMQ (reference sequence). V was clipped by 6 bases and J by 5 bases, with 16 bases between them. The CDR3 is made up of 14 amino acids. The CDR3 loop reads CASSPTLLGTEAFF. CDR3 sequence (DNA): TGTGCCAGCAGTCCCACCTTGCTGGGTACTGAAGCTTTCTTT.

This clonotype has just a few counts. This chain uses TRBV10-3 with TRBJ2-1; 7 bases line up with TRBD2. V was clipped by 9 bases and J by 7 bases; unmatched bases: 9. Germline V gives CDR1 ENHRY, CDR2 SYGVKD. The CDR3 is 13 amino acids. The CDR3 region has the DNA TGTGCCATGTGGGGGGGAAAAGGGAATGAGCAGTTCTTC. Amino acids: CAMWGGKGNEQFF.

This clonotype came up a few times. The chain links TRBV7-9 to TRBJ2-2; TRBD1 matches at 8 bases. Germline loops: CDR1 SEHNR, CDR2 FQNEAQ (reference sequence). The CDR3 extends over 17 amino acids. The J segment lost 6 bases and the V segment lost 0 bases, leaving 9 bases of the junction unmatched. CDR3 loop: CASSLATGVRDAGELFF. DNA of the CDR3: TGTGCCAGCAGCTTAGCGACAGGGGTGAGGGACGCCGGGGAGCTGTTTTTT.

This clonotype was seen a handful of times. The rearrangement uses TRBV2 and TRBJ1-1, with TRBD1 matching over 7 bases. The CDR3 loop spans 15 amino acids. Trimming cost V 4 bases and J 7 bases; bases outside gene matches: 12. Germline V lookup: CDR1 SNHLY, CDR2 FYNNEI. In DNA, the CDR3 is TGTGCCAGCAGTGCCGAACAGGGGCTGCCCTTTGAAGCTTTCTTT. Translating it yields CASSAEQGLPFEAFF.

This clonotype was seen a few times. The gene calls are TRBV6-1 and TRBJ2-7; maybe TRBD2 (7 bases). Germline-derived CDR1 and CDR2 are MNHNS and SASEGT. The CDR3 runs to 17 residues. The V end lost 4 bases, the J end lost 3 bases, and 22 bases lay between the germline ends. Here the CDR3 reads CASSGPTAGAHYYEQYF. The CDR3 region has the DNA TGTGCCAGCAGTGGACCTACGGCGGGGGCGCATTACTACGAGCAGTACTTC.

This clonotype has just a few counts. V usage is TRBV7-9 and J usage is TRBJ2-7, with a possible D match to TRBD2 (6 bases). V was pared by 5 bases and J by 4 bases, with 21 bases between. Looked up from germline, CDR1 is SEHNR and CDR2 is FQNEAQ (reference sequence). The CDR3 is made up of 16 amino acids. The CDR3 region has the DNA TGTGCCAGCAGCCCCACATGGCGGGACGGCCTATACGAGCAGTACTTC. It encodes CASSPTWRDGLYEQYF.

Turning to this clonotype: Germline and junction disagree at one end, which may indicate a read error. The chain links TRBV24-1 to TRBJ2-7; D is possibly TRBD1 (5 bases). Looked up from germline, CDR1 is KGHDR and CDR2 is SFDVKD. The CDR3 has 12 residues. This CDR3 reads CATSEQGYEKYF. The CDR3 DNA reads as TGTGCCACCAGTGAGCAGGGCTACGAGAAGTACTTC.

The CDR3 DNA is TGCGCCAGCAGCTTGGCCGTGAAAGGGGGGGACGAGCAGTACTTC. Protein: CASSLAVKGGDEQYF. The chain carries TRBV5-1 and TRBJ2-7; a possible D gene is TRBD2 (7 bases). With 0 bases removed from V and 5 bases from J, the gap between germline ends came to 15 bases. Germline V gene sequence: CDR1 SGHRS, CDR2 YFSETQ. The CDR3 has 15 amino acids.

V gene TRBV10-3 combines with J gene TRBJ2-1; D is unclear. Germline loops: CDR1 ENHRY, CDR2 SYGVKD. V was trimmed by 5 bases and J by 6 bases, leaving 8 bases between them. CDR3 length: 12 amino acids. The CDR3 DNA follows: TGTGCCATCAGTTCTTCTTCCAATGAGCAGTTCTTC. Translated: CAISSSSNEQFF.

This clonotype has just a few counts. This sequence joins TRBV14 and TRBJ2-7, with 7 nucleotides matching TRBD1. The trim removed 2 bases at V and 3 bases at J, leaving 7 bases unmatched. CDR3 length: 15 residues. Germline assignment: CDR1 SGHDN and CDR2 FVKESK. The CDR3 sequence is CASSQYVGQDYEQYF. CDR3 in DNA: TGTGCCAGCAGCCAATACGTTGGACAGGACTACGAGCAGTACTTC. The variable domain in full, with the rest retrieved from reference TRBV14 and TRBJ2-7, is EAGVTQFPSHSVIEKGQTVTLRCDPISGHDNLYWYRRVMGKEIKFLLHFVKESKQDESGMPNNRFLAERTGGTYSTLKVQPAELEDSGVYFCASSQYVGQDYEQYFGPGTRLTVT.

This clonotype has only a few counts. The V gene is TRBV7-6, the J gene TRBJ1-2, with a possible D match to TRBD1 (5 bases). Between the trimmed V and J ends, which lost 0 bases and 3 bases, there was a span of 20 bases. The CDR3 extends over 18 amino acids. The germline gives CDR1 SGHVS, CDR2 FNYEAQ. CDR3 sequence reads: CASSLAVTGSWGDYGYTF. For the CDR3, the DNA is TGTGCCAGCAGCTTAGCGGTCACCGGTTCGTGGGGGGACTATGGCTACACCTTC.

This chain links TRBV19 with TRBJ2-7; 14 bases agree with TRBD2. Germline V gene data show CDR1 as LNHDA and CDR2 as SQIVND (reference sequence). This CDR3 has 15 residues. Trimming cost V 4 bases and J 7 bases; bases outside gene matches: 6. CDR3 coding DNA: TGTGCCAGTAGTAAGGGGACTAGCGGGAGTCGAGAGCAGTACTTC. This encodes CASSKGTSGSREQYF. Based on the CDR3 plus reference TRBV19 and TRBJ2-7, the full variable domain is DGGITQSPKYLFRKEGQNVTLSCEQNLNHDAMYWYRQDPGQGLRLIYYSQIVNDFQKGDIAEGYSVSREKKESFPLTVTSAQKNPTAFYLCASSKGTSGSREQYFGPGTRLTVT.

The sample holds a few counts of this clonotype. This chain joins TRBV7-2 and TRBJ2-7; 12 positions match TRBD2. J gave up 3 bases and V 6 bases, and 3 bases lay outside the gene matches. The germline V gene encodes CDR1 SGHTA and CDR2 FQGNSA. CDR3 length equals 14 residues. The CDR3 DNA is TGTGCCAGCAGGCTAGCGGGAGGGGGCTACGAGCAGTACTTC. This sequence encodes CASRLAGGGYEQYF.

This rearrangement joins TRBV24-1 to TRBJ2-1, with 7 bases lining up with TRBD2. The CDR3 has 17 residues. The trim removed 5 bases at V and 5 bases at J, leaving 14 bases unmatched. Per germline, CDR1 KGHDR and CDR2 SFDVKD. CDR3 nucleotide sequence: TGTGCCACCAGTGGTCCCCCTGGAGCGGGACCCCACAATGAGCAGTTCTTC. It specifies CATSGPPGAGPHNEQFF.

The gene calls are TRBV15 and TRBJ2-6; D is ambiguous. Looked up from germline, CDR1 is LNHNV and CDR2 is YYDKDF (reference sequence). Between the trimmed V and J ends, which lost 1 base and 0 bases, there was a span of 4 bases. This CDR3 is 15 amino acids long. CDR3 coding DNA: TGTGCCACCAGCAGAGGGGGCTCTGGGGCCAACGTCCTGACTTTC. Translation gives CATSRGGSGANVLTF. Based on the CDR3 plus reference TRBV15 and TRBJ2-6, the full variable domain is DAMVIQNPRYQVTQFGKPVTLSCSQTLNHNVMYWYQQKSSQAPKLLFHYYDKDFNNEADTPDNFQSRRPNTSFCFLDIRSPGLGDTAMYLCATSRGGSGANVLTFGAGSRLTVL.

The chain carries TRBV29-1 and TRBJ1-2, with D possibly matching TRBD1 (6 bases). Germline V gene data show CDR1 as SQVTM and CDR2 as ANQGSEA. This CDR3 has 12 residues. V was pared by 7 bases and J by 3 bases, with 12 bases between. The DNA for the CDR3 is TGCAGCGGATGGGACAAATACTATGGCTACACCTTC. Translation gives CSGWDKYYGYTF.

The CDR3 loop is CASSESGTSGGELFF. Written as DNA, the CDR3 is TGCGCCAGCAGTGAGTCGGGGACTAGCGGCGGGGAGCTGTTTTTT. This chain uses TRBV10-2 with TRBJ2-2; 11 bases are a match to TRBD2. Losses at the gene ends were 0 bases for V and 7 bases for J; bases not matched to a gene: 1. Germline-derived CDR1 and CDR2 are WSHSY and SAAADI. The CDR3 extends over 15 amino acids.

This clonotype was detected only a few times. DNA of the CDR3: TGCGCCAGCAGTATACAGGGGGCCTTGATGGATGGCTACACCTTC. Translated: CASSIQGALMDGYTF. The gene calls are TRBV5-1 and TRBJ1-2; 9 bases line up with TRBD1. The CDR3 has 15 amino acids. The V segment lost 5 bases and the J segment 6 bases; nucleotides outside the gene matches: 11. From germline, CDR1 is SGHRS and CDR2 YFSETQ.

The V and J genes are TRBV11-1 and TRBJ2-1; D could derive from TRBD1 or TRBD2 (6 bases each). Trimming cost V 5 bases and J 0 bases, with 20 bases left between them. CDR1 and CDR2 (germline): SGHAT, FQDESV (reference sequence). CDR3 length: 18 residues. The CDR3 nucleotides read TGTGCCAGCAGCCTAGGGGGACGCGCGGGGAGCTCCTACAATGAGCAGTTCTTC. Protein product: CASSLGGRAGSSYNEQFF.

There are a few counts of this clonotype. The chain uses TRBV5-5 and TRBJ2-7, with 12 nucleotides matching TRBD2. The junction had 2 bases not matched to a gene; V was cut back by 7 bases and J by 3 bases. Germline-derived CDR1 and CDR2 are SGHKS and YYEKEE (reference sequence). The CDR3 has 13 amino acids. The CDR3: CASWTSGNYEQYF. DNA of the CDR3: TGTGCCAGCTGGACTAGCGGGAACTACGAGCAGTACTTC.

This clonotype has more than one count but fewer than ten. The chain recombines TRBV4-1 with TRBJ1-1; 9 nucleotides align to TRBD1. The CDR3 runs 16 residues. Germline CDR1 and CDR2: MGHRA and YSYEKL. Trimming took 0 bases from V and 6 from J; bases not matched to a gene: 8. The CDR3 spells CASSQDSRTGVPEAFF. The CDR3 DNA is TGCGCCAGCAGCCAAGATTCAAGGACAGGGGTCCCTGAAGCTTTCTTT.

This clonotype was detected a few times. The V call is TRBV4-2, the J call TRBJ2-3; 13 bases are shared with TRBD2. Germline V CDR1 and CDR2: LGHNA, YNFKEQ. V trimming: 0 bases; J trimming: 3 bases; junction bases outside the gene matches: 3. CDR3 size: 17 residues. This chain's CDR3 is CASSQDGTSGVTDTQYF. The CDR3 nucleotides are TGTGCCAGCAGCCAAGATGGGACTAGCGGGGTGACAGATACGCAGTATTTT.